The subject of this entry is one T cell receptor (beta chain). Its antigen is as yet unknown. The data were taken from a study of long-term antiretroviral therapy in people with HIV. Study-level findings and limits: Clones that had undergone expansion before ART prevailed in the repertoire throughout all time points. Relative to transplant donor controls, diversity remained lower despite increasing after ART.

All donors provided no fewer than one pre-ART and no fewer than two post-ART PBMC samples. V shed 0 bases, J shed 2 bases, and the junction held 2 bases outside the gene matches. The CDR3 loop spans 16 amino acids. Germline assignment: CDR1 SGHTA and CDR2 FQGNSA. Researchers ran immunoSEQ v3.0 at survey level. Libraries were prepared by immunoSEQ multiplex PCR; TCRdb keeps only in-frame clonotypes and omits some of them. The sample consists of 25,000 to 35,000 clones, approximately 90% of them appearing once. The chain has TRBV7-2 and TRBJ2-1; TRBD2 agrees at 9 bases. This material consisted of unsorted PBMCs, taken 1.8 years after starting antiretroviral therapy. The source is a woman under 30 with HIV. CDR3 sequence: CASSLAGGRAYNEQFF. In DNA form, the CDR3 reads TGTGCCAGCAGCTTAGCTGGCGGGAGGGCCTACAATGAGCAGTTCTTC.